Sequencing of this T cell receptor beta chain was carried out in a study of OX40 agonist ivuxolimab in advanced cancers. V gave up 4 bases and J gave up 4 bases; unmatched junction bases: 10. Germline CDR1 is GTSNPN and CDR2 is SVGIG (reference sequence). The CDR3 contains 15 residues. The method was immunoSEQ multiplex PCR; TCRdb's version includes in-frame clones alone and lacks a portion of them. The sample contains 71,000 or so clones, around nine tenths of which appear only once. The table lists this clone with a count of one. The receptor was isolated from an adult with an advanced solid tumor such as melanoma, head and neck, liver or kidney cancer. J is TRBJ1-5 and V is TRBV30; 7 bases agree with TRBD1. This specimen was CD4+ or CD8+ T cells sorted from blood, taken in a trial of the OX40 agonist ivuxolimab. In nucleotides, the CDR3 is TGTGCCTGGACCCATCGACAGGGTTGGAATCAGCCCCAGCATTTT. As protein: CAWTHRQGWNQPQHF.